This TCR beta chain was recorded in a study of shared clonotypes between healthy human individuals. Study context: Two female and a few male donors aged 18 to 49 were enrolled.

This clone was counted once. Its antigen is as yet unknown. The CDR3 consists of 16 residues. J lost 1 base, V lost 0 bases, and 3 bases had no gene match. CDR1 and CDR2 from the germline V gene are SGHRS and YFSETQ. Findings of the study overall: The four-donor shared clonotypes exceeded non-shared clonotypes in generation probability, with non-shared ones scoring lower.

Sequenced by immunoSEQ multiplex PCR; TCRdb stores in-frame clones only, minus some. Among about 2 million clones, around 96% were seen once, and the ten largest hold around 1.1%. Positive CCR7 selection of CD45RO-negative cells yielded the naive CD8 cells, and terminally differentiated effector memory CD45RA+ cells were excluded. The chain combines TRBV5-1 with TRBJ2-2; 7 bases map to TRBD2. This receptor was obtained from a man between 18 and 29 years old in good health. Sequenced material: naive CD8+ T cells sorted from blood. The CDR3: CASSLVPSGNTGELFF. CDR3 nucleotides: TGCGCCAGCAGCTTGGTTCCTAGCGGGAACACCGGGGAGCTGTTTTTT.